The 15 T cell receptor beta chains in this list originate from one sample, sequenced in a study of cytomegalovirus exposure and HLA in healthy donors. The primer mix had 60 Vbeta and 13 Jbeta primers. Generated by immunoSEQ multiplex PCR, the TCRdb table keeps only in-frame clones and is missing some. The table shows around 100,000 clones, with about 72% occurring only once. The specimen was PBMCs. The receptors shown here come from a woman in her sixties or seventies in good health and CMV-seropositive.

The chain links TRBV28 to TRBJ2-7; TRBD2 agrees at 10 bases. CDR1 is MDHEN and CDR2 is SYDVKM in the germline V gene. There are 15 residues in the CDR3. Trimming cost V 7 bases and J 2 bases; bases outside gene matches: 8. The DNA for the CDR3 is TGTGCCAGCACCTCGGGAGCGGGAGGGGCCTACGAGCAGTACTTC. This encodes CASTSGAGGAYEQYF.

The rearrangement joins TRBV5-4 to TRBJ1-4, with D hard to call. The CDR3 totals 13 residues. Trimming took 2 bases from V and 8 from J, leaving 10 bases between them. Germline CDR1 SGHNT, CDR2 YYREEE (reference sequence). In nucleotides, the CDR3 is TGTGCCAGCAGCTTACAGAACCAAGAAAAACTGTTTTTT. Its protein product is CASSLQNQEKLFF.

V gene TRBV18 combines with J gene TRBJ2-1; D is perhaps TRBD1 (5 bases). The CDR3 is made up of 16 amino acids. V was pared by 3 bases and J by 0 bases, with 12 bases between. Looked up from germline, CDR1 is KGHSH and CDR2 is LQKENI. The CDR3 DNA reads TGTGCCAGCTCACCGCCACACAGGAGCTCCTACAATGAGCAGTTCTTC. Its translation: CASSPPHRSSYNEQFF.

This chain joins TRBV19 and TRBJ2-2, with 10 nucleotides matching TRBD1. After removal of 3 bases from V and 6 bases from J, the junction contained 13 bases not matched to a gene. CDR1 and CDR2 (germline): LNHDA, SQIVND (reference sequence). This CDR3 has 18 residues. CDR3 sequence: CASSMAFGTGDFAGELFF. The DNA for the CDR3 is TGTGCCAGTAGTATGGCTTTTGGGACAGGGGATTTCGCCGGGGAGCTGTTTTTT.

The chain employs TRBV6-5 and TRBJ1-2; 7 positions match TRBD1. Germline CDR1 reads MNHEY; CDR2 reads SVGAGI. The ends lost 2 bases at V and 6 bases at J; junction bases unmatched: 6. CDR3 length: 14 residues. The CDR3 coding sequence is TGTGCCAGCAGTTACGGGACAGTGGGGAATGGCTACACCTTC. It encodes CASSYGTVGNGYTF.

This rearrangement joins TRBV5-6 to TRBJ1-4; D is unclear. Germline CDR1 is SGHDT and CDR2 is YYEEEE. CDR3 length: 13 residues. The germline V and J ends were trimmed by 2 bases and 5 bases, with 7 bases remaining between them. This CDR3 reads CASSFERNEKLFF. DNA of the CDR3: TGTGCCAGCAGCTTCGAGAGGAATGAAAAACTGTTTTTT.

This clone was picked up one time. J is TRBJ2-5 and V is TRBV7-3; D is uncertain. The CDR3 length is 13 residues. The germline V gene has CDR1 SGHTA and CDR2 FQGTGA. V was shortened by 2 bases and J by 5 bases, with 9 bases between the two germline ends. CDR3 coding DNA: TGTGCCAGCAGCTTAGGGCCACAGGAGACCCAGTACTTC. Protein product: CASSLGPQETQYF.

This rearrangement joins TRBV5-1 to TRBJ2-6; tentative D call: TRBD1 (6 bases). Looked up from germline, CDR1 is SGHRS and CDR2 is YFSETQ. V lost 0 bases and J 4 bases, leaving 11 bases between the germline ends. The CDR3 covers 16 residues. The CDR3 DNA reads as TGCGCCAGCAGCTTGGCCTCTGGGACAGGGGCCAACGTCCTGACTTTC. Residues: CASSLASGTGANVLTF.

Here the CDR3 reads CASSRNLGRGRNSYNEQFF. The CDR3, as DNA: TGCGCCAGCAGCCGAAATTTGGGCAGGGGACGTAACTCCTACAATGAGCAGTTCTTC. V gene TRBV4-1 combines with J gene TRBJ2-1, with D maybe TRBD1 (6 bases). Germline CDR1 is MGHRA and CDR2 is YSYEKL. With 4 bases removed from V and 0 bases from J, the gap between germline ends came to 22 bases. The CDR3 is made up of 19 amino acids.

The DNA of the CDR3 is TGCGCCTCGTCAGGCAGTTTGACATATGGCTACACCTTC. This encodes CASSGSLTYGYTF. The rearrangement links TRBV5-1 to TRBJ1-2; D is unclear. This CDR3 region has 13 residues. Germline V gene data show CDR1 as SGHRS and CDR2 as YFSETQ. The V end was cut by 10 bases, the J end by 5 bases, with 18 bases between.

The chain recombines TRBV7-9 with TRBJ1-1; D not resolved. Trimming pared 5 bases from V and 4 bases from J, leaving 8 bases between. CDR3 length equals 12 residues. CDR1 and CDR2 from the germline V gene are SEHNR and FQNEAQ (reference sequence). CDR3 loop: CASSSPPTEAFF. CDR3 in DNA: TGTGCCAGCAGCAGCCCCCCCACTGAAGCTTTCTTT.

A note on this clone: The germline gene is not matched at one end of the junction; a read error may be the cause. J is TRBJ1-4 and V is TRBV18; D remains ambiguous. Looked up from germline, CDR1 is KGHSH and CDR2 is LQKENI. The CDR3 covers 14 residues. The CDR3 nucleotides are TGTGCCAGCTCGCCACTACCCCTTTCAATTAGACTGTTTTTT. It codes for CASSPLPLSIRLFF.

J is TRBJ1-1 and V is TRBV10-2; D is undetermined. The CDR3 consists of 13 residues. Germline V gene sequence: CDR1 WSHSY, CDR2 SAAADI. Trimming removed 3 bases from V and 1 base from J, with 6 bases in between. CDR3 DNA: TGCGCCAGCAGTGACGGTGGGAACACTGAAGCTTTCTTT. Translating it yields CASSDGGNTEAFF.

The chain recombines TRBV5-1 with TRBJ2-1, with 11 bases matching TRBD2. The CDR3 is 15 amino acids. Germline assignment: CDR1 SGHRS and CDR2 YFSETQ. The junction had 5 bases not matched to a gene; V was cut back by 0 bases and J by 9 bases. In DNA, the CDR3 is TGCGCCAGCAGCTTGGGACTAGCGGGACGAGGTGAGCAGTTCTTC. This gives the protein CASSLGLAGRGEQFF.

The chain employs TRBV18 and TRBJ2-7; D is unclear. The CDR3 contains 13 residues. CDR1 KGHSH and CDR2 LQKENI come from the germline V gene. The germline V and J ends were trimmed by 3 bases and 2 bases, with 8 bases remaining between them. The CDR3 DNA reads TGTGCCAGCTCACCCGGTCTTACCTACGAGCAGTACTTC. The encoded protein is CASSPGLTYEQYF.